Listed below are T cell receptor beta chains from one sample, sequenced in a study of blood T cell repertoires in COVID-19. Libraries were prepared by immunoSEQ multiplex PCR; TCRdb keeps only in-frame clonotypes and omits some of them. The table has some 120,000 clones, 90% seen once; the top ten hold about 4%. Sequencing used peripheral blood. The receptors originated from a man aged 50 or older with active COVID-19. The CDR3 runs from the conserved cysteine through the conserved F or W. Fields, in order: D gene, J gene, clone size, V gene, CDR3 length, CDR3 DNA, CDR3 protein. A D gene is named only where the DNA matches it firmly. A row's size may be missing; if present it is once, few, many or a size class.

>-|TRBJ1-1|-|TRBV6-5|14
TGTGCCAGCAGTCCCCTGAACTCGGGCACTGAAGCTTTCTTT
CASSPLNSGTEAFF
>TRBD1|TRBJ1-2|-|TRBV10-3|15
TGTGCCATCAGTCCAAAGCCGGGACAGGGAACAGGCTACACCTTC
CAISPKPGQGTGYTF
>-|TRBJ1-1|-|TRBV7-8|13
TGTGCCAGCAGCTTAGGGGGGGACACTGAAGCTTTCTTT
CASSLGGDTEAFF
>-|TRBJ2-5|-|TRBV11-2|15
TGTGCCAGCAGCCGGCCTGGACCAGGGAAAGAGACCCAGTACTTC
CASSRPGPGKETQYF
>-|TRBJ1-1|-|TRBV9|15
TGTGCCAGCAGCGTAGCCCCAGACAGAACAAATGAAGCTTTCTTT
CASSVAPDRTNEAFF
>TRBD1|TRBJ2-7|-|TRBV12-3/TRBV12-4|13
TGTGCCAGCAGGTATGGACAGGTTAACGAGCAGTACTTC
CASRYGQVNEQYF
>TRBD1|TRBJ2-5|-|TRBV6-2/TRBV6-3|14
TGTGCCAGCACCCCGGGACAGGGGCTCAAGACCCAGTACTTC
CASTPGQGLKTQYF
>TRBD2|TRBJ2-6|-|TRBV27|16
TGTGCCAGCACCAGAACGGGGGGCTCTGGGGCCAACGTCCTGACTTTC
CASTRTGGSGANVLTF
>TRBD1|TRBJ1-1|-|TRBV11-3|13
TGTGCCAGCAGCTTCACAGGGGACACTGAAGCTTTCTTT
CASSFTGDTEAFF
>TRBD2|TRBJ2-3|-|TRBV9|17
TGTGCCAGCAGCGGTAGAGAGACTAGCGGAGTTACAGATACGCAGTATTTT
CASSGRETSGVTDTQYF
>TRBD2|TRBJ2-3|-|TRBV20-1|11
TGCAGGGTCCCTAGCGGAGATACGCAGTATTTT
CRVPSGDTQYF
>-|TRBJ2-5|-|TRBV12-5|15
TGTGCTAGTGGTTTGGCCCCGACAGACCAAGAGACCCAGTACTTC
CASGLAPTDQETQYF
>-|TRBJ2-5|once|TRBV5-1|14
TGCGCCAGCAGCCCCGGGTCGGGGAAAGAGACCCAGTACTTC
CASSPGSGKETQYF
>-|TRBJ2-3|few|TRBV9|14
TGTGCCAGCAGCGTACGGGGGAGGTTAGATACGCAGTATTTT
CASSVRGRLDTQYF
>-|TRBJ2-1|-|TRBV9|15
TGTGCCAGCAGCGTAGACCAGGGAAGATACAATGAGCAGTTCTTC
CASSVDQGRYNEQFF
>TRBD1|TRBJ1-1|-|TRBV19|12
TGTGCCAGTAGTATAAGGACAGGCGAAGCTTTCTTT
CASSIRTGEAFF
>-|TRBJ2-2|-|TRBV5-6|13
TGTGCCAGCAGCTTGGCCGGGGGCGGGGAGCTGTTTTTT
CASSLAGGGELFF
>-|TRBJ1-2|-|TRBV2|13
TGTGCCAGCACCACGATGAACAGCTATGGCTACTCCTTC
CASTTMNSYGYSF
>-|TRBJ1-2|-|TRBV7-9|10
TGTGCCAGCAGTTCAGATGACTACACCTTC
CASSSDDYTF
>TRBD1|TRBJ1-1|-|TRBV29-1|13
TGCAGCGTTGACAGGGGGCGGATAGCCGGAGCTTTCTTT
CSVDRGRIAGAFF
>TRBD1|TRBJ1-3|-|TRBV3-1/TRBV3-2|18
TGTGCCAGCAGCCAAGTCCCGGGACAGCTTTTCTCTGGAAACACCATATATTTT
CASSQVPGQLFSGNTIYF
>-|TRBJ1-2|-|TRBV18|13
TGTGCCAGCTCACCCCAAAATCGAGATGGCTACACCTTC
CASSPQNRDGYTF
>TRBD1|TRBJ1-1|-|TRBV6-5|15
TGTGCCAGCAGACAAAGGGGGGACAGGACCACTGAAGCTTTCTTT
CASRQRGDRTTEAFF
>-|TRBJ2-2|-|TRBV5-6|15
TGTGCCAGCAGCTTGGCTCCCGCGAACACCGGGGAGCTGTTTTTT
CASSLAPANTGELFF
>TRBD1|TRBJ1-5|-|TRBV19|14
TGTGCCAGTACCGGGACAGGGCGTCTTCAGCCCCAGCATTTT
CASTGTGRLQPQHF
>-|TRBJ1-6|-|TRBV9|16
TGTGCCAGCAGCGTAGGATCCGGGGGATACAATTCACCCCTCCACTTT
CASSVGSGGYNSPLHF
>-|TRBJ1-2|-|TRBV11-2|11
TGTGCCAGCAGCTCGGGCTATGGCTACACCTTC
CASSSGYGYTF
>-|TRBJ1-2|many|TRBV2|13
TGTGCCAGCAGTGACGAGTCTAACTATGGCTACACCTTC
CASSDESNYGYTF
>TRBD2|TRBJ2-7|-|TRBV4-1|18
TGCGCCAGCAGCCAAGACTTGGGCGGGGGGATTAGAACTTACGAGCAGTACTTC
CASSQDLGGGIRTYEQYF
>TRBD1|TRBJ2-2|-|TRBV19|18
TGTGCCAGTAGGTGGGGGATTCGGACAGGAGTGAACACCGGGGAGCTGTTTTTT
CASRWGIRTGVNTGELFF
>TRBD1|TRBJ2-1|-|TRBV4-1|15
TGCGCCAGCAGCCAGTTAAGACAGGGACCAAATGAGCAGTTCTTC
CASSQLRQGPNEQFF
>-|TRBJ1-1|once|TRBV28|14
TGTGCCAGCAGTTCCCCGGGGGAGAACACTGAAGCTTTCTTT
CASSSPGENTEAFF
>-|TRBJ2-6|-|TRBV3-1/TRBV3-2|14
TGTGCCAGCAGCCCAAGAGGTGGGGCCAACGTCCTGACTTTC
CASSPRGGANVLTF
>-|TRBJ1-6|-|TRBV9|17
TGTGCCAGCAGCACCCACTCCGGGACACCTAGGCATTCACCCCTCCACTTT
CASSTHSGTPRHSPLHF
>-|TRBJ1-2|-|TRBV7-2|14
TGTGCCAGCAGCTTAGACAGGAACCTCTATGGCTACACCTTC
CASSLDRNLYGYTF
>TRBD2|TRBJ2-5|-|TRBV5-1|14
TGCGCCAGCAGCGCCGGGACTAGTAGGGAGACCCAGTACTTC
CASSAGTSRETQYF
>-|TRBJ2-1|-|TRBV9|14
TGTGCCAGCCAGCAGCGTATAGGCGTAACTGAGCAGTTCTTC
CASQQRIGVTEQFF
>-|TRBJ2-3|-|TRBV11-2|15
TGTGCCAGCAGCTCATCGGGACTCCGCACAGATACGCAGTATTTT
CASSSSGLRTDTQYF
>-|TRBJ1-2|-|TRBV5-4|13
TGTGCCAGCAGCCTGACAGCTAACTATGGCTACACCTTC
CASSLTANYGYTF
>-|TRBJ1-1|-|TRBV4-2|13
TGTGCCAGCAGCCCGGGAGGTTGGACTGAAGCTTTCTTT
CASSPGGWTEAFF
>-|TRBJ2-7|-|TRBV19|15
TGTGCCAGTAGCCCCAACTCAGGCATTACCTACGAGCAGTACTTC
CASSPNSGITYEQYF
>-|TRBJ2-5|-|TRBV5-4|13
TGTGCCAGCAGCTTACCTGGGCGAGAGACCCAGTACTTC
CASSLPGRETQYF
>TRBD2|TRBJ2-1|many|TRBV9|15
TGTGCCAGCAGCGTAGGGACTAGCGGGATAGACGAGCAGTTCTTC
CASSVGTSGIDEQFF
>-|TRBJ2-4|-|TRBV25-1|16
TGTGCCAGCAGTGAGGGCATATTGAGAGGAGGGGACATTCAGTACTTC
CASSEGILRGGDIQYF
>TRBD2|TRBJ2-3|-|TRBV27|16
TGTGCCAGCAACTCTCGGGTAGCGGGGGCCCGCGATACGCAGTATTTT
CASNSRVAGARDTQYF
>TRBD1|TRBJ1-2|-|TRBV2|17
TGTGCCAGCAGTGAGAGCCAGGGGGCAATCCGGTCCTATGGCTACACCTTC
CASSESQGAIRSYGYTF
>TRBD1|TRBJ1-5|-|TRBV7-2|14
TGTGCCAGCAGCTTAGTACAGGGGGTCCAGCCCCAGCATTTT
CASSLVQGVQPQHF
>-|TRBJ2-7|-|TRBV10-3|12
TGTGCCATCAGTGACACGGGCTACGAGCAGTACTTC
CAISDTGYEQYF
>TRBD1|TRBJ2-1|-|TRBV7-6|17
TGTGCCAGCAGCTTAGCGGGACAGTGGAGCTCCTACAATGAGCAGTTCTTC
CASSLAGQWSSYNEQFF
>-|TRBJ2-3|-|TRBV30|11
TGTGCCTGGAGTGTACGGGATACGCAGTATTTT
CAWSVRDTQYF
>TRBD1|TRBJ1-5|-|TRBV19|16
TGTGCCAGTAGTCCCCGACAGGGCAATAGCAATCAGCCCCAGCATTTT
CASSPRQGNSNQPQHF